These 21 T cell receptor beta chains were all obtained from the same sample, sequenced in a study of shared clonotypes between healthy human individuals. Clones were read by immunoSEQ multiplex PCR, and TCRdb kept only the in-frame ones, dropping some. The repertoire holds under 2,000,000 clones, with approximately 94% as singletons. Positively selected for CCR7, the CD45RO-negative cells used as naive CD8 cells excluded terminally differentiated effector memory CD45RA+ cells. The sequenced sample was naive CD8+ T cells sorted from blood. The source is a man aged 18 to 29 in good health.

The chain joins TRBV9 to TRBJ1-2; a possible D gene is TRBD1 (5 bases). Trimming cost V 3 bases and J 4 bases, with 7 bases left between them. The CDR3 consists of 12 residues. CDR1 SGDLS and CDR2 YYNGEE come from the germline V gene. CDR3 amino acids: CASSGGLYGYTF. CDR3 nucleotides: TGTGCCAGCAGCGGGGGCCTCTATGGCTACACCTTC. Drawing the rest from reference TRBV9 and TRBJ1-2, the complete variable domain is DSGVTQTPKHLITATGQRVTLRCSPRSGDLSVYWYQQSLDQGLQFLIQYYNGEERAKGNILERFSAQQFPDLHSELNLSSLELGDSALYFCASSGGLYGYTFGSGTRLTVV.

The chain carries TRBV7-9 and TRBJ2-1; tentatively, D is TRBD1 (5 bases). Trimming pared 4 bases from V and 5 bases from J, leaving 18 bases between. Germline CDR1 and CDR2: SEHNR and FQNEAQ (reference sequence). The CDR3 is 16 amino acids. CDR3 region: CASSSSGFGKDNEQFF. CDR3 nucleotide sequence: TGTGCCAGCAGCTCCTCAGGGTTCGGAAAGGACAATGAGCAGTTCTTC.

The CDR3 DNA reads TGTGCCAGTTGCCTCACAGCCGCGGATTGTCCCTACGAGCAGTACTTC. Protein product: CASCLTAADCPYEQYF. The chain joins TRBV21-1 to TRBJ2-7. TRBV21-1 is labeled a pseudogene. This CDR3 is built from 16 residues.

This clone was seen only once. The genes are TRBV5-3 and TRBJ2-3; 10 positions agree with TRBD2. TRBV5-3 is designated an ORF whose function remains uncertain. The CDR3 covers 15 residues. The ends lost 3 bases at V and 4 bases at J; junction bases unmatched: 5. The CDR3, as DNA: TGTGCCAGAAGCTGTGGGGGACTAGCGCCAGATACGCAGTATTTT. Encoded protein: CARSCGGLAPDTQYF.

This clone was seen just once. Here the CDR3 reads CASSLSGGHTEAFF. DNA for the CDR3: TGCGCCAGCAGCTTGTCTGGGGGTCACACTGAAGCTTTCTTT. V is TRBV5-1 and J is TRBJ1-1; TRBD1 is a possible D gene (5 bases). This CDR3 has 14 residues. V shed 1 base and J shed 3 bases, with 10 bases lying between them. Per the germline V gene, CDR1 is SGHRS and CDR2 is YFSETQ. Filled out from reference TRBV5-1 and TRBJ1-1, the complete variable domain reads KAGVTQTPRYLIKTRGQQVTLSCSPISGHRSVSWYQQTPGQGLQFLFEYFSETQRNKGNFPGRFSGRQFSNSRSEMNVSTLELGDSALYLCASSLSGGHTEAFFGQGTRLTVV.

The CDR3 protein is CASSGTEGETQYF. The CDR3 DNA follows: TGTGCCAGCAGCGGGACCGAGGGAGAGACCCAGTACTTC. The chain links TRBV6-5 to TRBJ2-5, with D perhaps given as TRBD1 or TRBD2 (5 bases each). This CDR3 contains 13 residues. V was pared by 6 bases and J by 4 bases, with 12 bases between. Germline lookup yields CDR1 MNHEY and CDR2 SVGAGI.

The chain links TRBV6-5 to TRBJ2-7; tentatively, D is TRBD1 or TRBD2 (5 bases each). This CDR3 has 15 amino acids. The germline V gene encodes CDR1 MNHEY and CDR2 SVGAGI. Deletions cut 4 bases from V and 0 bases from J, with 13 bases between. For the CDR3, the DNA is TGTGCCAGCAGTTTCCGGGACCCCAGCTCCTACGAGCAGTACTTC. Translated, it gives CASSFRDPSSYEQYF.

Turning to this clone: This CDR3 is also generated by other DNA sequences in the sample. The chain's CDR3 is CASSLTGGGGEQYF. CDR3 bases: TGTGCCAGCAGTCTAACAGGGGGAGGAGGCGAGCAGTACTTC. The chain uses TRBV27 and TRBJ2-7, with 8 bases that match TRBD1. Per the germline V gene, CDR1 is MNHEY and CDR2 is SMNVEV (reference sequence). The CDR3 has 14 residues. V lost 5 bases and J lost 6; bases outside the gene matches: 9.

The chain couples TRBV6-5 to TRBJ1-1, with a possible D match to TRBD1 (6 bases). V lost 1 base and J lost 1, with 13 bases in between. The CDR3 totals 16 residues. Germline loops: CDR1 MNHEY, CDR2 SVGAGI. The CDR3 coding sequence is TGTGCCAGCAGTTACTACGACGGGGGGGCGAACACTGAAGCTTTCTTT. Its protein product is CASSYYDGGANTEAFF.

This sequence joins TRBV11-2 and TRBJ1-2; no reliable D call. This CDR3 region has 13 residues. Trimming shortened V by 1 base and J by 4 bases, and 7 bases separated the two germline ends. Germline values: CDR1 SGHAT, CDR2 FQNNGV. CDR3 sequence (DNA): TGTGCCAGCAGCTTAGGGCGTCGCTATGGCTACACCTTC. It specifies CASSLGRRYGYTF.

The chain carries TRBV4-3 and TRBJ1-5; 7 positions match TRBD1. CDR3 size: 15 residues. Germline V gives CDR1 LGHNA, CDR2 YSLEER. V lost 4 bases, J lost 4 bases, and 7 bases stayed unmatched. CDR3 DNA: TGCGCCAGCAGCCCATATCGACAGGGTAATCAGCCCCAGCATTTT. This gives the protein CASSPYRQGNQPQHF.

V and J are TRBV7-9 and TRBJ2-5; D not certain. V was clipped by 0 bases and J by 0 bases, with 11 bases between them. The length of the CDR3 is 16 residues. The germline CDR1 and CDR2 sequences are SEHNR and FQNEAQ (reference sequence). Here the CDR3 DNA reads TGTGCCAGCAGCTTAGCCTACACACCGTACCAAGAGACCCAGTACTTC. Protein: CASSLAYTPYQETQYF.

This chain joins TRBV7-9 and TRBJ2-7; D is undetermined. This CDR3 spans 12 amino acids. Deletions cut 5 bases from V and 3 bases from J, with 8 bases between. Per the germline V gene, CDR1 is SEHNR and CDR2 is FQNEAQ (reference sequence). This chain's CDR3 is CASSNDGYEQYF. The CDR3, as DNA: TGTGCCAGCAGCAATGACGGCTACGAGCAGTACTTC.

The gene calls are TRBV28 and TRBJ1-2; no clear D gene. Trimming took 6 bases from V and 4 from J, leaving 15 bases between them. Germline V gene lookup returns CDR1 MDHEN and CDR2 SYDVKM. The CDR3 is 14 amino acids. The CDR3 sequence: CASRTEGTLYGYTF. CDR3 sequence (DNA): TGTGCCAGCAGGACCGAAGGAACCCTCTATGGCTACACCTTC.

The J gene is TRBJ2-5, the V gene TRBV11-2; 7 bases line up with TRBD2. CDR3 length equals 15 residues. The ends lost 5 bases at V and 5 bases at J; junction bases unmatched: 11. Germline loops: CDR1 SGHAT, CDR2 FQNNGV. CDR3 nucleotides: TGTGCCAGCAGCCAAGAACTAGCGCGGCGGGAGACCCAGTACTTC. Translated: CASSQELARRETQYF.

CDR3 sequence reads: CASRRGQGTYEQYF. The CDR3 DNA follows: TGTGCCAGCAGGCGGGGACAGGGCACCTACGAGCAGTACTTC. The chain uses TRBV5-4 and TRBJ2-7; 9 bases map to TRBD1. This CDR3 contains 14 residues. Germline loops: CDR1 SGHNT, CDR2 YYREEE (reference sequence). Trimming cost V 5 bases and J 2 bases; bases outside gene matches: 5. Supplemented by reference TRBV5-4 and TRBJ2-7, the full variable domain reads ETGVTQSPTHLIKTRGQQVTLRCSSQSGHNTVSWYQQALGQGPQFIFQYYREEENGRGNFPPRFSGLQFPNYSSELNVNALELDDSALYLCASRRGQGTYEQYFGPGTRLTVT.

The rearrangement links TRBV7-6 to TRBJ2-5; no reliable D call. CDR1 and CDR2 (germline): SGHVS, FNYEAQ. The CDR3 covers 15 residues. V shed 4 bases and J shed 0 bases, with 12 bases lying between them. The CDR3 region is CASSSATRDQETQYF. For the CDR3, the DNA is TGTGCCAGCAGCTCCGCAACTCGGGACCAAGAGACCCAGTACTTC. Variable domain in full (rest from reference TRBV7-6 and TRBJ2-5): GAGVSQSPRYKVTKRGQDVALRCDPISGHVSLYWYRQALGQGPEFLTYFNYEAQQDKSGLPNDRFSAERPEGSISTLTIQRTEQRDSAMYRCASSSATRDQETQYFGPGTRLLVL.

V gene TRBV28 combines with J gene TRBJ1-1; D is ambiguous. In germline, CDR1 is MDHEN, CDR2 SYDVKM. The V and J ends lost 5 bases and 0 bases respectively, with 16 bases between them. The CDR3 spans 16 residues. CDR3 sequence reads: CASSPTRLLVNTEAFF. CDR3 coding DNA: TGTGCCAGCAGTCCTACTCGTTTATTGGTGAACACTGAAGCTTTCTTT.

The V gene is TRBV10-1, the J gene TRBJ1-1; possible D gene TRBD1, 5 bases. There are 16 residues in the CDR3. Germline values: CDR1 WNHNN, CDR2 SYGVQD (reference sequence). The V gene lost 2 bases and the J gene lost 2 bases, with 15 bases spanning the gap. The DNA for the CDR3 is TGCGCCAGCAGTGAGAGGCTTACAGGTATCAACACTGAAGCTTTCTTT. Amino acids: CASSERLTGINTEAFF.

This clone came up a few times. Other DNA variants within this sample encode the same CDR3. This rearrangement joins TRBV19 to TRBJ1-6; D gene uncertain. V lost 1 base to trimming and J lost 6 bases, with 1 base between them. The CDR3 is made up of 12 amino acids. Germline V gene data show CDR1 as LNHDA and CDR2 as SQIVND (reference sequence). This chain's CDR3 is CASSIANSPLHF. The CDR3 DNA is TGTGCCAGTAGTATAGCTAATTCACCCCTCCACTTT.

To note about this clone: Distinct nucleotide sequences in the sample also encode this CDR3. This rearrangement joins TRBV9 to TRBJ2-7; D perhaps matches TRBD1 (6 bases). This CDR3 spans 13 amino acids. Germline values: CDR1 SGDLS, CDR2 YYNGEE. Trimming left V 3 bases short and J 5 bases short, with 12 bases between. CDR3 bases: TGTGCCAGCAGCGCCACAGGGTTTGACGAGCAGTACTTC. The encoded protein is CASSATGFDEQYF.